Following are 22 T cell receptor beta chains from one sample sequenced in a study of prognosis after radiotherapy for stage I lung cancer. Amplification of the TCR beta CDR3 (from genomic DNA) was done by two-round multiplex PCR. Used in first-round PCR were primers specific to each TRBV and TRBJ gene. A single record per CDR3 protein comes from TCRdb applying MiXCR to the multiplex PCR reads. The sample has 13,000 or so distinct CDR3 sequences, about 50% seen once; the top ten hold 38%. The material sequenced was PBMCs, taken before or after stereotactic body radiation therapy (not recorded which). These receptors all stem from a donor at least 50 years old with non-small cell lung cancer.

This clonotype was recorded at least ten times. The chain has TRBV10-1 and TRBJ2-1; tentative D call: TRBD2 (6 bases). CDR1 is WNHNN, CDR2 SYGVQD, per germline (reference sequence). CDR3 length equals 13 residues. Trimming took 1 base from V and 9 from J, leaving 10 bases between them. The CDR3 DNA reads TGCGCCAGCAGTGAGTGGAGGGGAGGTGAGCAGTTCTTC. This sequence encodes CASSEWRGGEQFF.

This clonotype was counted ten times or more. This chain links TRBV5-6 with TRBJ2-7; 15 positions agree with TRBD2. V dropped 2 bases and J dropped 7; count of bases not matched to a gene: 7. This CDR3 has 16 residues. CDR1 and CDR2 (germline): SGHDT, YYEEEE. CDR3 nucleotides: TGTGCCAGCAGCTTCGGACTAGCGGGAGGGCGGGGAGAGCAGTACTTC. Translation: CASSFGLAGGRGEQYF.

In this sample, this clonotype turned up many times. The CDR3 reads CASSLSLTDTQYF. In DNA form, the CDR3 reads TGTGCCAGCAGTCTAAGTCTTACAGATACGCAGTATTTT. The V call is TRBV27, the J call TRBJ2-3; no clear D gene. Germline V gene lookup returns CDR1 MNHEY and CDR2 SMNVEV (reference sequence). Trimming left V 5 bases short and J 3 bases short, with 9 bases between. This CDR3 region has 13 residues.

This clonotype was recorded many times. The chain recombines TRBV5-6 with TRBJ2-7; weak D call: TRBD1 (6 bases). The length of the CDR3 is 14 residues. The germline V and J ends were trimmed by 1 base and 2 bases, with 10 bases remaining between them. Germline values: CDR1 SGHDT, CDR2 YYEEEE. CDR3 sequence: CASSLMPGAYEQYF. The CDR3 DNA follows: TGTGCCAGCAGCTTGATGCCAGGGGCCTACGAGCAGTACTTC.

Note on this clonotype: The junction shows a germline mismatch at one end, possibly a read error. This chain joins TRBV19 and TRBJ1-5; no definite D call. Germline V gene data show CDR1 as LNHDA and CDR2 as SQIVND (reference sequence). This CDR3 is built from 15 residues. CDR3 region: CASIVTSDSYQPQHF. In DNA form, the CDR3 reads TGTGCCAGTATTGTGACATCGGATAGCTATCAGCCCCAGCATTTT.

The sample holds many counts of this clonotype. The rearrangement uses TRBV9 and TRBJ1-2; D not resolved. Trimming left V 4 bases short and J 5 bases short, with 18 bases between. The CDR3 consists of 15 residues. Germline CDR1 is SGDLS and CDR2 is YYNGEE. The CDR3 DNA reads as TGTGCCAGCAGCTCCGCCATCGGACCCGGGTATGGCTACACCTTC. Translating gives CASSSAIGPGYGYTF.

In its sample, this clonotype is medium-sized. The gene calls are TRBV6-2 or TRBV6-3 and TRBJ2-6; D may be TRBD1 (5 bases). The CDR3 spans 19 residues. The ends were cut back, 4 bases at V and 0 bases at J, with 19 bases in the middle. The germline CDR1 and CDR2 sequences are MNHEY and SVGEGT. The CDR3, as DNA: TGTGCCAGCAGTTCACCCGGACACCGAAAGAGCTCTGGGGCCAACGTCCTGACTTTC. Its translation: CASSSPGHRKSSGANVLTF.

This clonotype was counted at least ten times. The chain couples TRBV6-5 to TRBJ2-3, with TRBD2 matching over 7 bases. This CDR3 region has 14 residues. Germline CDR1 is MNHEY and CDR2 is SVGAGI. V gave up 2 bases and J gave up 4 bases; unmatched junction bases: 3. The CDR3 nucleotides read TGTGCCAGCAGTTACGGTGGGGGGGCAGATACGCAGTATTTT. It is translated as CASSYGGGADTQYF.

Only a few counts were recorded for this clonotype. Since a far larger clone is one base different, this is likely a read error. The CDR3 protein is CASTITEGEQYF. The DNA of the CDR3 is TGTGCCAGCACCATAACGGAGGGGGAGCAGTACTTC. V usage is TRBV11-2 and J usage is TRBJ1-1; D is perhaps TRBD2 (6 bases). TRBJ2-7 matches the DNA end more closely, so the J call is doubtful. Germline CDR1 reads SGHAT; CDR2 reads FQNNGV. The CDR3 is made up of 12 amino acids.

This clonotype was detected ten times or more. This rearrangement joins TRBV20-1 to TRBJ2-7, with D uncertain. The germline V and J ends were trimmed by 2 bases and 5 bases, with 4 bases remaining between them. Germline V gene lookup returns CDR1 DFQATT and CDR2 SNEGSKA (reference sequence). This CDR3 is 10 amino acids long. The CDR3 reads CSARRNEQYF. The CDR3 region has the DNA TGCAGTGCTAGACGGAACGAGCAGTACTTC.

Regarding this clonotype: This sequence may be a read error, since a much larger clone differs from it by one base. This chain uses TRBV20-1 with TRBJ2-1; D is perhaps TRBD1 (6 bases). Germline CDR1 reads DFQATT; CDR2 reads SNEGSKA (reference sequence). The CDR3 contains 17 residues. V dropped 8 bases and J dropped 2 bases, with 25 bases sitting between them. The CDR3: CSTTLIAVGATYNEQFF. CDR3 bases: TGCAGTACGACCCTTATTGCAGTGGGGGCAACCTACAATGAGCAGTTCTTC.

As to this clonotype: One base separates it from a far larger clone, so it is likely a read error. The gene calls are TRBV6-5 and TRBJ2-3; 11 bases are a match to TRBD2. With V trimmed by 7 bases and J by 5 bases, 11 bases remained unmatched. Germline V CDR1 and CDR2: MNHEY, SVGAGI. CDR3 length: 16 residues. Written as DNA, the CDR3 is TGTGCCAGCAAAACCGTACTAGCGGGAGCCGTAGATACGCAGTATTTT. The encoded protein is CASKTVLAGAVDTQYF.

As regards this clonotype: A read error is the likely source, as a far larger clone sits one nucleotide away. The J gene is TRBJ1-6, the V gene TRBV6-4; weak D call: TRBD1 (5 bases). Trimming took 5 bases from V and 9 from J, leaving 17 bases between them. CDR1 is MRHNA, CDR2 SNTAGT, per germline. The CDR3 spans 15 residues. The CDR3 reads CASSRSGTYLSPLHF. The CDR3 nucleotides are TGTGCCAGCAGTCGTTCGGGGACCTATCTTTCACCCCTCCACTTT.

This sequence joins TRBV28 and TRBJ1-2; no clear D gene. This CDR3 has 13 amino acids. Germline V gives CDR1 MDHEN, CDR2 SYDVKM. The ends were cut back, 11 bases at V and 0 bases at J, with 13 bases in the middle. The CDR3 reads CAPSRQSNYGYTF. The CDR3 DNA is TGTGCCCCCTCTAGGCAGTCTAACTATGGCTACACCTTC.

This clonotype came up many times. In DNA form, the CDR3 reads TGTGCCAGCAGCCACCGGGACAGGTCCTACGAGCAGTACTTC. Its translation: CASSHRDRSYEQYF. The rearrangement links TRBV3-1 to TRBJ2-7; 8 bases align to TRBD1. Trimming cost V 3 bases and J 1 base; bases outside gene matches: 2. Germline V gene sequence: CDR1 LGHDT, CDR2 YNNKEL (reference sequence). CDR3 size: 14 residues.

Remarks on this clonotype: A far larger clone is one nucleotide away, so this likely arose from a read error. The J gene is TRBJ2-7, the V gene TRBV6-4; D call uncertain. Germline V gives CDR1 MRHNA, CDR2 SNTAGT. The V end lost 5 bases, the J end lost 5 bases, and 16 bases lay between the germline ends. The CDR3 has 14 residues. In DNA, the CDR3 is TGTGCCAGCAGTTTAGGCGGCATGGGTAACGAGCAGTACTTC. Translated, it gives CASSLGGMGNEQYF.

In its sample, this clonotype was seen many times. This sequence joins TRBV5-1 and TRBJ1-1, with D hard to call. Germline CDR1 reads SGHRS; CDR2 reads YFSETQ. Trimming removed 8 bases at V and 1 base at J, with 18 bases between. The CDR3 extends over 15 amino acids. The CDR3 DNA sequence: TGCGCCAGTTCGCTCTCGAGGGTGGGGAACACTGAAGCTTTCTTT. It codes for CASSLSRVGNTEAFF.

This clonotype was counted at least ten times. The chain employs TRBV5-1 and TRBJ2-1, with D perhaps TRBD1 or TRBD2 (5 bases each). V was cut by 6 bases and J by 2 bases, with 15 bases left in between. There are 15 residues in the CDR3. The germline gives CDR1 SGHRS, CDR2 YFSETQ. The CDR3, as DNA: TGCGCCAGCAACCGACAGTCCGGGACCTACAATGAGCAGTTCTTC. Protein product: CASNRQSGTYNEQFF.

The rearrangement uses TRBV6-1 and TRBJ2-3; 8 positions agree with TRBD2. V was pared by 6 bases and J by 3 bases, with 8 bases of the junction left unmatched. The CDR3 length is 15 residues. Germline V gene sequence: CDR1 MNHNS, CDR2 SASEGT. The CDR3 sequence is CASRPRGARTDTQYF. The CDR3 coding sequence is TGTGCCAGCAGACCGCGGGGGGCCAGAACAGATACGCAGTATTTT.

There are many counts of this clonotype. The germline gene is not matched at one end of the junction; a read error may be the cause. The chain employs TRBV7-7 and TRBJ2-3; D is ambiguous. CDR1 and CDR2 (germline): SSHAT, FNYEAQ (reference sequence). The CDR3 length is 14 residues. CDR3 DNA sequence: TGTGCTAGCAGCCCAATCCAGGCGACAGATACGCAGTATTTT. Amino acid sequence: CASSPIQATDTQYF. The full variable domain, with the rest looked up from reference TRBV7-7 and TRBJ2-3, is GAGVSQSPRYKVTKRGQDVTLRCDPISSHATLYWYQQALGQGPEFLTYFNYEAQPDKSGLPSDRFSAERPEGSISTLTIQRTEQRDSAMYRCASSPIQATDTQYFGPGTRLTVL.

This clonotype was found many times. The rearrangement uses TRBV9 and TRBJ2-2; unclear D gene. The CDR3 is made up of 14 amino acids. CDR1 SGDLS and CDR2 YYNGEE come from the germline V gene. Trimming took off 0 bases at V and 4 bases at J, with 7 bases between the two ends. The CDR3 loop is CASSVVQATGELFF. CDR3 coding DNA: TGTGCCAGCAGCGTAGTTCAAGCCACCGGGGAGCTGTTTTTT.

This chain connects TRBV2 to TRBJ1-5; TRBD1 matches 10 bases. Trimming took 6 bases from V and 6 from J; bases not matched to a gene: 8. There are 15 residues in the CDR3. Germline CDR1 SNHLY, CDR2 FYNNEI. CDR3 coding DNA: TGTGCCAGCAGCGCGGACAGGGGGAAGGGTCAGCCCCAGCATTTT. Its protein product is CASSADRGKGQPQHF.